This T cell receptor beta chain derives from a study of spatial heterogeneity in lung cancer. The wider study: Alpha-chain detections were consistently fewer than beta-chain detections among the sequences.

The CDR3 totals 12 residues. Per germline, CDR1 SNHLY and CDR2 FYNNEI. V lost 3 bases, J lost 5 bases, and 7 bases lay in between. MiXCR, run by TCRdb on the 5' RACE reads, gives a single entry per CDR3 protein. This table holds 10,000 to 15,000 distinct CDR3 sequences, 3% to 5% found once. Time point given: sample taken at primary tumor resection. Whole RNA obtained from tumor, nontumor lung or frozen PBMC underwent sequencing without sorting. The donor group consisted of some 70 patients who had untreated, early-stage non-small cell lung cancer. This clonotype was seen a handful of times. This beta chain is a stray read from a library made for alpha chains; its abundance is not meaningful.

This TCR derives from a male donor with early-stage non-small cell lung cancer. The sequences come from PBMCs, collected at surgery. The rearrangement joins TRBV2 to TRBJ1-2, with a possible D match to TRBD1 (5 bases). CDR3 coding DNA: TGTGCCAGCAGTGAGCGGACATATGGCTACACCTTC. It translates to CASSERTYGYTF.